This passage covers 18 T cell receptor beta chains from one sample sequenced in a study of control samples from healthy donors and cancer patients. Method: immunoSEQ multiplex PCR; TCRdb's copy keeps in-frame clones and lacks some. The table shows approximately 190,000 clones, with 91% occurring only once. Material: blood. Receptors were obtained from a man in his thirties or forties in good health.

V is TRBV24-1 and J is TRBJ1-5, with D maybe TRBD1 (6 bases). Germline CDR1 and CDR2: KGHDR and SFDVKD. V was cut by 4 bases and J by 2 bases, with 14 bases left in between. This CDR3 spans 16 amino acids. The CDR3 nucleotides are TGTGCCACCAGTGACCCTACAGGGTTTCGCAATCAGCCCCAGCATTTT. Translated: CATSDPTGFRNQPQHF.

This clone was counted only a few times. The chain carries TRBV4-2 and TRBJ2-7; 9 nucleotides match TRBD2. Germline V gene lookup returns CDR1 LGHNA and CDR2 YNFKEQ. This CDR3 contains 16 residues. V was clipped by 1 base and J by 5 bases; unmatched bases: 9. The CDR3 DNA is TGTGCCAGCAGCCAAGCGGCGGGGGGGCTATCCCACGAGCAGTACTTC. Translation gives CASSQAAGGLSHEQYF.

The chain is built from TRBV18 and TRBJ2-1; a possible D gene is TRBD1 (6 bases). The CDR3 spans 19 residues. CDR1 is KGHSH, CDR2 LQKENI, per germline. Trimming shortened V by 6 bases and J by 0 bases, and 24 bases separated the two germline ends. The CDR3 region is CASSLTGVYGGRSYNEQFF. The CDR3 coding sequence is TGTGCCAGCTCCCTAACTGGGGTGTATGGGGGCCGCTCCTACAATGAGCAGTTCTTC.

The chain carries TRBV4-1 and TRBJ1-3; TRBD1 might be the D (5 bases). Trimming took off 1 base at V and 3 bases at J, with 13 bases between the two ends. Germline loops: CDR1 MGHRA, CDR2 YSYEKL. The CDR3 sequence is 16 residues long. Here the CDR3 reads CASSQGQGFDGNTIYF. CDR3 in DNA: TGCGCCAGCAGCCAAGGCCAGGGATTTGATGGAAACACCATATATTTT.

J is TRBJ2-1 and V is TRBV7-6; TRBD2 matches 7 bases. V shed 5 bases, J shed 4 bases, and the junction held 20 bases outside the gene matches. Germline V gives CDR1 SGHVS, CDR2 FNYEAQ. The CDR3 runs 19 residues. CDR3 region: CASSPREGTITRAYNEQFF. As DNA, the CDR3 is TGTGCCAGCAGCCCAAGGGAGGGGACCATCACCAGGGCGTACAATGAGCAGTTCTTC.

V gene TRBV5-1 combines with J gene TRBJ2-2, with a possible D match to TRBD2 (7 bases). This CDR3 region has 15 residues. V lost 4 bases, J lost 0 bases, and 10 bases lay in between. Germline CDR1 reads SGHRS; CDR2 reads YFSETQ. For the CDR3, the DNA is TGCGCCAGCAGCCCGGGGGGCACGAACACCGGGGAGCTGTTTTTT. Protein product: CASSPGGTNTGELFF.

The chain carries TRBV4-1 and TRBJ2-7, with D unresolved. This CDR3 comprises 12 residues. Germline lookup yields CDR1 MGHRA and CDR2 YSYEKL. The V end lost 5 bases, the J end lost 4 bases, and 9 bases lay between the germline ends. The CDR3: CASSTKDYEQYF. The CDR3 nucleotides are TGCGCCAGCAGCACCAAAGATTACGAGCAGTACTTC.

The chain has TRBV5-4 and TRBJ2-1; no firm D call. CDR1 is SGHNT and CDR2 is YYREEE in the germline V gene (reference sequence). V dropped 0 bases and J dropped 2 bases, with 9 bases sitting between them. There are 15 residues in the CDR3. The CDR3 DNA reads as TGTGCCAGCAGCTTGGCCGGGCGGACCTACAATGAGCAGTTCTTC. This codes for CASSLAGRTYNEQFF.

This clone was counted only a few times. This chain connects TRBV5-1 to TRBJ2-1; 13 bases map to TRBD2. The CDR3 covers 15 residues. J gave up 6 bases and V 2 bases, and 2 bases lay outside the gene matches. CDR1 and CDR2 from the germline V gene are SGHRS and YFSETQ. The CDR3 DNA reads as TGCGCCAGCAGCTTACTAGCGGGGGGGCGCAATGAGCAGTTCTTC. Translated, it gives CASSLLAGGRNEQFF.

DNA for the CDR3: TGTGCCAGCAGCTTAGCTACAGGGGGCAGAGAGACCCAGTACTTC. Translation gives CASSLATGGRETQYF. The chain is built from TRBV7-9 and TRBJ2-5; 9 positions agree with TRBD1. The J segment lost 4 bases and the V segment lost 0 bases, leaving 3 bases of the junction unmatched. Germline lookup yields CDR1 SEHNR and CDR2 FQNEAQ (reference sequence). This CDR3 comprises 15 residues.

The chain combines TRBV11-2 with TRBJ1-1; 10 nucleotides align to TRBD1. CDR3 length: 14 amino acids. With 5 bases clipped from V and 7 bases from J, the junction kept 7 bases outside the gene matches. Per the germline V gene, CDR1 is SGHAT and CDR2 is FQNNGV. CDR3 DNA sequence: TGTGCCAGCAGCCCTGACAGGGGGCGGGGTGAAGCTTTCTTT. Translation gives CASSPDRGRGEAFF.

The chain combines TRBV5-6 with TRBJ2-7, with D maybe TRBD1 (6 bases). V shed 1 base and J shed 2 bases, with 10 bases lying between them. The V gene's germline CDR1 is SGHDT and CDR2 YYEEEE. The CDR3 loop spans 14 amino acids. In DNA form, the CDR3 reads TGTGCCAGCAGCTTGTATTCAGGGGCCTACGAGCAGTACTTC. It codes for CASSLYSGAYEQYF.

The genes are TRBV6-2 or TRBV6-3 and TRBJ2-3; maybe TRBD1 (6 bases). Trimming left V 4 bases short and J 7 bases short, with 18 bases between. Per germline, CDR1 MNHEY and CDR2 SVGEGT. The CDR3 extends over 15 amino acids. The CDR3 sequence is CASSSRDRRFNTQYF. For the CDR3, the DNA is TGTGCCAGCAGTTCACGTGACAGGCGGTTTAATACGCAGTATTTT.

V and J are TRBV27 and TRBJ1-2, with 7 positions matching TRBD1. V gave up 6 bases and J gave up 1 base; unmatched junction bases: 8. The CDR3 has 15 residues. CDR1 MNHEY and CDR2 SMNVEV come from the germline V gene (reference sequence). The DNA of the CDR3 is TGTGCCAGCAGGCTTGGGCAGGGGGTTAACTATGGCTACACCTTC. Its translation is CASRLGQGVNYGYTF.

This rearrangement joins TRBV12-3 or TRBV12-4 to TRBJ1-2; no firm D call. The length of the CDR3 is 11 residues. Trimming left V 6 bases short and J 4 bases short, with 6 bases between. The CDR3 here is CASRNPYGYTF. DNA of the CDR3: TGTGCCAGCAGAAACCCCTATGGCTACACCTTC.

This sequence joins TRBV5-1 and TRBJ1-2; TRBD1 might be the D (5 bases). The CDR3 length is 13 residues. The V end was cut by 4 bases, the J end by 2 bases, with 9 bases between. Germline V gives CDR1 SGHRS, CDR2 YFSETQ. The CDR3 spells CASSLTENYGYTF. The CDR3 nucleotides read TGCGCCAGCAGCCTGACAGAAAACTATGGCTACACCTTC.

The V gene is TRBV27, the J gene TRBJ1-6, with D tentatively TRBD1 (6 bases). V was pared by 3 bases and J by 7 bases, with 13 bases between. The CDR3 is made up of 15 amino acids. The germline gives CDR1 MNHEY, CDR2 SMNVEV (reference sequence). The chain's CDR3 is CASSFIQGGNSPLHF. As DNA, the CDR3 is TGTGCCAGCAGTTTCATACAGGGAGGCAATTCACCCCTCCACTTT.

The V gene is TRBV19, the J gene TRBJ1-5, with D possibly TRBD1 on 6 matching bases. CDR1 LNHDA and CDR2 SQIVND come from the germline V gene (reference sequence). The V end lost 1 base, the J end lost 7 bases, and 14 bases lay between the germline ends. This CDR3 spans 15 amino acids. CDR3 in DNA: TGTGCCAGTAGTATAGTACTTGCACAGGGACAGCCCCAGCATTTT. Protein: CASSIVLAQGQPQHF.